This T cell receptor (beta chain) was sequenced in a study of blood T cell repertoires in COVID-19. Turning to the study itself: Samples came from the United States, Italy and Spain, spanning acute and convalescent COVID-19. The analysed material was cDNA or gDNA that came from T cells, B-cell-depleted T cells, or PBMCs.

Per the original data handling: It was from reference gene primer amplification that nucleated cell counts were estimated. Profiled with immunoSEQ multiplex PCR; TCRdb holds only in-frame clones, not every one. V, J and clone size were drawn from that table, and D and trimming were deduced from the DNA. The sample lists about 39,000 clones, more than 85% occurring once. This TCR came from a middle-aged man with active COVID-19. Sequenced material: peripheral blood.

This CDR3 is CASSPRSDSSYEQYF. CDR3 nucleotide sequence: TGTGCCAGCAGCCCCCGGAGCGATAGCTCCTACGAGCAGTACTTC. The chain combines TRBV7-6 with TRBJ2-7; D call uncertain. The CDR3 is 15 residues long. Germline CDR1 SGHVS, CDR2 FNYEAQ. Trimming shortened V by 5 bases and J by 0 bases, and 14 bases separated the two germline ends.